The 10 T cell receptor beta chains below were found in one sample sequenced in a study of shared clonotypes between healthy human individuals. Clones were read by immunoSEQ multiplex PCR, and TCRdb kept only the in-frame ones, dropping some. The table has roughly 680,000 clones, about two thirds seen once; the top ten hold under 2%. Sequencing used memory CD4+ T cells sorted from blood. This sample's subset: CD45RA-negative fraction. All receptors come from a woman in her thirties in good health.

The rearrangement uses TRBV10-3 and TRBJ2-3; 7 bases are a match to TRBD2. The germline CDR1 and CDR2 sequences are ENHRY and SYGVKD. The CDR3 has 16 residues. Unmatched junction bases numbered 6, after V lost 3 bases and J lost 0 bases. The CDR3 protein is CAISDQLAESTDTQYF. CDR3 nucleotide sequence: TGTGCCATCAGTGACCAGCTAGCGGAAAGCACAGATACGCAGTATTTT.

The chain joins TRBV5-1 to TRBJ1-2; no clear D. Between the trimmed V and J ends, which lost 4 bases and 4 bases, there was a span of 14 bases. This CDR3 is built from 14 residues. CDR1 SGHRS and CDR2 YFSETQ come from the germline V gene. The CDR3 region has the DNA TGCGCCAGCAGCACTCGCGGCAGCTCCTATGGCTACACCTTC. Translated, it gives CASSTRGSSYGYTF.

The chain uses TRBV10-1 and TRBJ2-3; a weak D match, TRBD1 (6 bases). Germline V lookup: CDR1 WNHNN, CDR2 SYGVQD (reference sequence). V lost 0 bases to trimming and J lost 7 bases, with 11 bases between them. CDR3 length equals 14 residues. CDR3 in amino acids: CASSESGTYNTQYF. The CDR3 DNA is TGCGCCAGCAGTGAGTCCGGGACATATAATACGCAGTATTTT.

Comment on this clone: Other nucleotide sequences from this sample produce the same CDR3. The V call is TRBV7-9, the J call TRBJ1-1; D is unclear. This CDR3 is 13 amino acids long. Germline V lookup: CDR1 SEHNR, CDR2 FQNEAQ (reference sequence). The V and J ends lost 5 bases and 1 base respectively, with 8 bases between them. CDR3 amino acids: CASSLEGNTEAFF. CDR3 DNA: TGTGCCAGCAGCCTTGAGGGGAACACTGAAGCTTTCTTT.

This clone was recorded a few times. The chain carries TRBV9 and TRBJ2-3; D gene ambiguous. Germline CDR1 and CDR2: SGDLS and YYNGEE. The CDR3 runs to 11 residues. Trimming pared 2 bases from V and 6 bases from J, leaving 4 bases between. DNA for the CDR3: TGTGCCAGCAGCGTGAGGGATACGCAGTATTTT. Translating it yields CASSVRDTQYF.

The CDR3 DNA reads as TGTGCCAGCAGCTTGGGACATTTCCAAGAGACCCAGTACTTC. It yields the protein CASSLGHFQETQYF. This chain connects TRBV7-8 to TRBJ2-5; tentative D call: TRBD1 (6 bases). Trimming took off 3 bases at V and 1 base at J, with 9 bases between the two ends. In germline, CDR1 is SGHVS, CDR2 FQNEAQ. The CDR3 is 14 amino acids. Supplemented by reference TRBV7-8 and TRBJ2-5, the full variable domain reads GAGVSQSPRYKVAKRGQDVALRCDPISGHVSLFWYQQALGQGPEFLTYFQNEAQLDKSGLPSDRFFAERPEGSVSTLKIQRTQQEDSAVYLCASSLGHFQETQYFGPGTRLLVL.

The chain is built from TRBV19 and TRBJ2-7, with 9 bases identical to TRBD2. The J segment lost 3 bases and the V segment lost 7 bases, leaving 10 bases of the junction unmatched. The germline gives CDR1 LNHDA, CDR2 SQIVND (reference sequence). The CDR3 is made up of 15 amino acids. This CDR3 is CASNDGAGGFYEQYF. The DNA for the CDR3 is TGTGCCAGTAATGATGGAGCGGGAGGATTCTACGAGCAGTACTTC.

The J gene is TRBJ2-7, the V gene TRBV9; D may correspond to TRBD1 or TRBD2 (5 bases each). The CDR3 is made up of 15 amino acids. Trimming left V 0 bases short and J 2 bases short, with 12 bases between. Per the germline V gene, CDR1 is SGDLS and CDR2 is YYNGEE. CDR3 sequence reads: CASSVAGDGTYEQYF. CDR3 nucleotides: TGTGCCAGCAGCGTAGCTGGGGACGGAACCTACGAGCAGTACTTC.

The chain employs TRBV6-5 and TRBJ2-2; tentative D call: TRBD2 (6 bases). This CDR3 is 15 amino acids long. Looked up from germline, CDR1 is MNHEY and CDR2 is SVGAGI. The V end was cut by 6 bases, the J end by 6 bases, with 17 bases between. The CDR3 nucleotides are TGTGCCAGCAGCCGTACGGGGGACGGGGCCGGGGAGCTGTTTTTT. Translating gives CASSRTGDGAGELFF.

About this clone itself: Germline and junction disagree at one end, which may indicate a read error. In DNA form, the CDR3 reads TGTGCCCGGAGCTGGGGGGAAGAGACCCAGTACTTC. Amino acids: CARSWGEETQYF. The chain couples TRBV30 to TRBJ2-5, with D possibly being TRBD2 (6 bases). CDR1 and CDR2 from the germline V gene are GTSNPN and SVGIG (reference sequence). This CDR3 comprises 12 residues. The complete variable domain, with remaining parts taken from reference TRBV30 and TRBJ2-5, reads SQTIHQWPATLVQPVGSPLSLECTVEGTSNPNLYWYRQAAGRGLQLLFYSVGIGQISSEVPQNLSASRPQDRQFILSSKKLLLSDSGFYLCARSWGEETQYFGPGTRLLVL.